This entry lists 29 T cell receptor beta chains sequenced from one sample in a study of blood T cell repertoires in COVID-19. Clones were sequenced by immunoSEQ multiplex PCR, and TCRdb holds only the in-frame ones, with some missing. This table has around 470,000 clones, 75% to 90% appearing once. The source material was peripheral blood. These receptors all come from a man in his late teens or twenties with COVID-19, enrolled during active disease.

Only one count was recorded for this clone. The V gene is TRBV27, the J gene TRBJ1-5, with 9 bases lining up with TRBD1. With V trimmed by 5 bases and J by 7 bases, 12 bases remained unmatched. Germline CDR1 MNHEY, CDR2 SMNVEV (reference sequence). The CDR3 runs 16 residues. As DNA, the CDR3 is TGTGCCAGCAGTCCCACAACAGGGGGCATCTACCAGCCCCAGCATTTT. Amino acid sequence: CASSPTTGGIYQPQHF.

The gene calls are TRBV18 and TRBJ2-1, with D maybe TRBD1 (6 bases). The CDR3 has 13 amino acids. V lost 6 bases to trimming and J lost 7 bases, with 13 bases between them. The germline V gene has CDR1 KGHSH and CDR2 LQKENI. The CDR3 reads CASSMDRKNEQFF. The CDR3 DNA sequence: TGTGCCAGCTCCATGGACAGAAAAAATGAGCAGTTCTTC. The full variable domain, with the rest looked up from reference TRBV18 and TRBJ2-1, is NAGVMQNPRHLVRRRGQEARLRCSPMKGHSHVYWYRQLPEEGLKFMVYLQKENIIDESGMPKERFSAEFPKEGPSILRIQQVVRGDSAAYFCASSMDRKNEQFFGPGTRLTVL.

The CDR3 DNA follows: TGTGCCAGTAGTGGGGTTAGCCGGGGTTCCTACGAGCAGTACTTC. Amino acid sequence: CASSGVSRGSYEQYF. The rearrangement links TRBV19 to TRBJ2-7; TRBD2 might be the D (5 bases). CDR3 length equals 15 residues. The V end lost 5 bases, the J end lost 1 base, and 15 bases lay between the germline ends. Germline CDR1 is LNHDA and CDR2 is SQIVND (reference sequence).

The CDR3 DNA reads TGTGCCAGCAGTTTATTAACAGGGCGTGGGGAAAAACTGTTTTTT. Its translation: CASSLLTGRGEKLFF. V gene TRBV27 combines with J gene TRBJ1-4; possible D gene TRBD1, 6 bases. Per germline, CDR1 MNHEY and CDR2 SMNVEV (reference sequence). The CDR3 extends over 15 amino acids. V was pared by 1 base and J by 8 bases, with 14 bases between.

Notes on this clone: One end of the junction is discordant with germline, which a read error may explain. This sequence joins TRBV3-1 (or the pseudogene TRBV3-2) and TRBJ2-1; TRBD2 matches at 13 bases. The V gene's germline CDR1 is LGHDT and CDR2 YNNKEL (reference sequence). The CDR3 has 17 residues. As DNA, the CDR3 is TGTGCCAGCAGCCCACACCCCGGGACTAGCGGGGAAAATGAACAGTTCTTC. It encodes CASSPHPGTSGENEQFF.

This chain joins TRBV11-2 and TRBJ2-7; 7 positions match TRBD2. V lost 5 bases to trimming and J lost 2 bases; unmatched junction nucleotides: 6. Germline V lookup: CDR1 SGHAT, CDR2 FQNNGV. CDR3 length equals 14 residues. CDR3 DNA sequence: TGTGCCAGCAGCACCGGGACTATCGCCTACGAGCAGTACTTC. This translates into CASSTGTIAYEQYF. The full variable domain, rest sourced from reference TRBV11-2 and TRBJ2-7, is EAGVAQSPRYKIIEKRQSVAFWCNPISGHATLYWYQQILGQGPKLLIQFQNNGVVDDSQLPKDRFSAERLKGVDSTLKIQPAKLEDSAVYLCASSTGTIAYEQYFGPGTRLTVT.

This chain uses TRBV5-1 with TRBJ2-7; maybe TRBD2 (5 bases). Germline V gives CDR1 SGHRS, CDR2 YFSETQ. V was trimmed by 7 bases and J by 0 bases, leaving 14 bases between them. The CDR3 length is 14 residues. CDR3 residues: CASASEGSSYEQYF. As DNA, the CDR3 is TGCGCCAGCGCGTCAGAAGGGAGCTCCTACGAGCAGTACTTC.

This CDR3 reads CASSYHLGGSYEQYF. CDR3 sequence (DNA): TGTGCCAGCAGTTACCACTTAGGGGGCTCCTACGAGCAGTACTTC. The chain is built from TRBV6-2 or TRBV6-3 and TRBJ2-7; a weak D match, TRBD1 (6 bases). The germline V gene has CDR1 MNHEY and CDR2 SVGEGT. This CDR3 is 15 amino acids long. The V end was cut by 2 bases, the J end by 0 bases, with 11 bases between.

This clone was seen once. The gene calls are TRBV15 and TRBJ2-7, with 9 bases fitting TRBD1. Germline CDR1 LNHNV, CDR2 YYDKDF (reference sequence). The J segment lost 4 bases and the V segment lost 0 bases, leaving 4 bases of the junction unmatched. This CDR3 spans 15 amino acids. The CDR3, as DNA: TGTGCCACCAGCAGAGACCCAGGACAGGGGTACGAGCAGTACTTC. It encodes CATSRDPGQGYEQYF.

In nucleotides, the CDR3 is TGTGCCAGCAGCTTAGATAGGGGGGGCTACAATGAGCAGTTCTTC. Translated, it gives CASSLDRGGYNEQFF. The chain uses TRBV11-3 and TRBJ2-1; D might be TRBD2 (7 bases). Germline CDR1 SGHNT, CDR2 YENEEA. The V and J ends lost 0 bases and 3 bases respectively, with 9 bases between them. The CDR3 contains 15 residues.

The V gene is TRBV11-1, the J gene TRBJ2-5; D perhaps matches TRBD2 (5 bases). This CDR3 is 13 amino acids long. Germline V CDR1 and CDR2: SGHAT, FQDESV (reference sequence). V was cut by 4 bases and J by 5 bases, with 11 bases left in between. The CDR3, as DNA: TGTGCCAGCAGCTCTAGCATTCGGGAGACCCAGTACTTC. Translation: CASSSSIRETQYF. Full variable domain (outside the CDR3, taken from reference TRBV11-1 and TRBJ2-5): EAEVAQSPRYKITEKSQAVAFWCDPISGHATLYWYRQILGQGPELLVQFQDESVVDDSQLPKDRFSAERLKGVDSTLKIQPAELGDSAMYLCASSSSIRETQYFGPGTRLLVL.

The chain recombines TRBV6-5 with TRBJ2-7; no clear D gene. This CDR3 spans 14 amino acids. V lost 6 bases to trimming and J lost 4 bases, with 16 bases between them. Germline V lookup: CDR1 MNHEY, CDR2 SVGAGI. CDR3 region: CASSLGPSKYEQYF. DNA of the CDR3: TGTGCCAGCAGCCTCGGTCCCTCGAAGTACGAGCAGTACTTC.

The chain links TRBV30 to TRBJ2-7, with TRBD2 matching over 11 bases. The CDR3 totals 14 residues. Germline-derived CDR1 and CDR2 are GTSNPN and SVGIG (reference sequence). DNA for the CDR3: TGTGCGCTGGAGTTTACTAGCGGGAGTTACGAGCAGTACTTC. Encoded protein: CALEFTSGSYEQYF. Variable domain in full (rest from reference TRBV30 and TRBJ2-7): SQTIHQWPATLVQPVGSPLSLECTVEGTSNPNLYWYRQAAGRGLQLLFYSVGIGQISSEVPQNLSASRPQDRQFILSSKKLLLSDSGFYLCALEFTSGSYEQYFGPGTRLTVT.

This chain connects TRBV11-2 to TRBJ2-3, with D maybe TRBD1 (6 bases). The CDR3 consists of 15 residues. Trimming took 5 bases from V and 2 from J, leaving 14 bases between them. Germline CDR1 SGHAT, CDR2 FQNNGV. CDR3 loop: CASSQDRGPTDTQYF. CDR3 DNA sequence: TGTGCCAGCAGCCAGGACAGAGGACCCACAGATACGCAGTATTTT.

This rearrangement joins TRBV7-9 to TRBJ2-5; D possibly corresponds to TRBD2 (6 bases). This CDR3 has 14 residues. Trimming removed 6 bases from V and 1 base from J, with 12 bases in between. Looked up from germline, CDR1 is SEHNR and CDR2 is FQNEAQ (reference sequence). The CDR3 here is CASRARDFQETQYF. The CDR3 bases are TGTGCCAGCAGGGCCCGGGACTTCCAAGAGACCCAGTACTTC. The complete variable domain, with remaining parts taken from reference TRBV7-9 and TRBJ2-5, reads DTGVSQNPRHKITKRGQNVTFRCDPISEHNRLYWYRQTLGQGPEFLTYFQNEAQLEKSRLLSDRFSAERPKGSFSTLEIQRTEQGDSAMYLCASRARDFQETQYFGPGTRLLVL.

This chain joins TRBV19 and TRBJ2-5, with TRBD2 as a possible D gene (5 bases). The V gene's germline CDR1 is LNHDA and CDR2 SQIVND (reference sequence). V lost 1 base and J lost 2, with 14 bases in between. The CDR3 runs 16 residues. The chain's CDR3 is CASSIVPRGLQETQYF. DNA for the CDR3: TGTGCCAGTAGTATAGTACCCCGAGGGCTACAAGAGACCCAGTACTTC.

This clone was seen just once. The chain recombines TRBV7-2 with TRBJ2-1; the match to TRBD2 covers 11 bases. With V trimmed by 1 base and J by 2 bases, 7 bases remained unmatched. CDR1 is SGHTA and CDR2 is FQGNSA in the germline V gene. The CDR3 is 18 residues long. CDR3 in amino acids: CASSLELAGGLTYNEQFF. In DNA form, the CDR3 reads TGTGCCAGCAGCTTAGAGCTAGCGGGGGGCCTTACCTACAATGAGCAGTTCTTC.

The chain uses TRBV7-9 and TRBJ2-1; D might be TRBD2 (5 bases). V lost 4 bases to trimming and J lost 5 bases, with 12 bases between them. The CDR3 runs to 14 residues. The V gene's germline CDR1 is SEHNR and CDR2 FQNEAQ (reference sequence). In DNA form, the CDR3 reads TGTGCCAGCAGCTATATCGGGGTTGACAATGAGCAGTTCTTC. Translation: CASSYIGVDNEQFF.

The CDR3 loop reads CASSFTSGSLPPSYEQYF. The CDR3 bases are TGTGCCAGCAGCTTTACTAGCGGGAGCCTCCCCCCCTCCTACGAGCAGTACTTC. The chain links TRBV7-9 to TRBJ2-7; 11 bases are shared with TRBD2. This CDR3 spans 18 amino acids. Unmatched junction bases numbered 10, after V lost 3 bases and J lost 0 bases. CDR1 is SEHNR, CDR2 FQNEAQ, per germline (reference sequence).

The V and J genes are TRBV6-6 and TRBJ2-4; D unresolved. The germline gives CDR1 MNHNY, CDR2 SVGAGI (reference sequence). The CDR3 sequence is 14 residues long. V was clipped by 7 bases and J by 3 bases, with 13 bases between them. DNA of the CDR3: TGTGCCAGCAATCTCGGAGAGAACAAAAACATTCAGTACTTC. Translating gives CASNLGENKNIQYF.

In the case of this clone: This specimen includes other DNA sequences encoding the same CDR3. The gene calls are TRBV5-1 and TRBJ2-7; no firm D call. V was cut by 0 bases and J by 3 bases, with 4 bases left in between. Germline CDR1 and CDR2: SGHRS and YFSETQ. CDR3 length equals 12 residues. The DNA of the CDR3 is TGCGCCAGCAGCTTGGGAGGCTACGAGCAGTACTTC. Translation gives CASSLGGYEQYF.

The chain links TRBV5-4 to TRBJ2-7, with D perhaps TRBD2 (6 bases). The CDR3 is made up of 15 amino acids. Germline values: CDR1 SGHNT, CDR2 YYREEE (reference sequence). Trimming took 4 bases from V and 2 from J, leaving 16 bases between them. This CDR3 is CASSTPGTATYEQYF. DNA for the CDR3: TGTGCCAGCAGCACCCCCGGGACTGCTACCTACGAGCAGTACTTC.

The gene calls are TRBV10-1 and TRBJ2-3; 8 nucleotides line up with TRBD1. V shed 8 bases and J 0 bases; nucleotides not matched to a gene: 4. Germline loops: CDR1 WNHNN, CDR2 SYGVQD (reference sequence). This CDR3 spans 14 amino acids. The CDR3 loop reads CASGTGGSTDTQYF. CDR3 nucleotide sequence: TGCGCCAGCGGAACAGGGGGGAGCACAGATACGCAGTATTTT.

CDR3 loop: CASSTGTGLAYEQYF. The CDR3 DNA reads as TGTGCCAGCAGTACCGGGACAGGGTTGGCCTACGAGCAGTACTTC. The chain joins TRBV6-6 to TRBJ2-7; the match to TRBD1 covers 9 bases. Germline lookup yields CDR1 MNHNY and CDR2 SVGAGI (reference sequence). CDR3 length equals 15 residues. Trimming removed 5 bases from V and 2 bases from J; junction bases left unmatched: 7.

This chain connects TRBV7-8 to TRBJ2-2, with 7 bases that match TRBD2. The CDR3 spans 17 residues. CDR1 SGHVS and CDR2 FQNEAQ come from the germline V gene. Trimming at V came to 7 bases and at J to 1 base, leaving 12 bases not matched to a gene. The CDR3 bases are TGTGCCAGCACTCCCCGTCCGGGACTACTGAACACCGGGGAGCTGTTTTTT. This encodes CASTPRPGLLNTGELFF. Complete variable domain (other parts from reference TRBV7-8 and TRBJ2-2): GAGVSQSPRYKVAKRGQDVALRCDPISGHVSLFWYQQALGQGPEFLTYFQNEAQLDKSGLPSDRFFAERPEGSVSTLKIQRTQQEDSAVYLCASTPRPGLLNTGELFFGEGSRLTVL.

This clone appeared once. V and J are TRBV7-2 and TRBJ2-1, with D tentatively TRBD1 (6 bases). V gave up 5 bases and J gave up 4 bases, with 18 bases separating them. Per the germline V gene, CDR1 is SGHTA and CDR2 is FQGNSA. The CDR3 is 16 amino acids. The CDR3 DNA is TGTGCCAGCAGCCCATCCTTATCGGACAGTTACAATGAGCAGTTCTTC. Amino acid sequence: CASSPSLSDSYNEQFF.

The chain has TRBV5-4 and TRBJ1-4; D is uncertain. Germline assignment: CDR1 SGHNT and CDR2 YYREEE (reference sequence). This CDR3 is built from 16 residues. The V gene lost 0 bases and the J gene lost 3 bases, with 12 bases spanning the gap. The CDR3 DNA follows: TGTGCCAGCAGCTTGGGCGGGTACGGGCCTAATGAAAAACTGTTTTTT. Its protein is CASSLGGYGPNEKLFF.

This rearrangement joins TRBV7-8 to TRBJ2-3, with 11 bases identical to TRBD2. J was trimmed by 0 bases and V by 2 bases; bases with no gene match: 7. CDR3 length equals 18 residues. Germline-derived CDR1 and CDR2 are SGHVS and FQNEAQ. CDR3 coding DNA: TGTGCCAGCAGCTTACGGTTAATAGCGGGGGGGAGCACAGATACGCAGTATTTT. Amino acids: CASSLRLIAGGSTDTQYF.

The chain has TRBV5-1 and TRBJ2-3; TRBD2 might be the D (6 bases). This CDR3 is built from 16 residues. CDR1 and CDR2 from the germline V gene are SGHRS and YFSETQ. Trimming left V 4 bases short and J 2 bases short, with 17 bases between. The CDR3 nucleotides are TGCGCCAGCAGCCCCCGTAGTAGCGGAGTCACAGATACGCAGTATTTT. Its translation: CASSPRSSGVTDTQYF.